These 14 T cell receptor beta chains came from one sample sequenced in a study of early T cells in non-severe SARS-CoV-2 infection. TCRdb analysed the 5' RACE reads with MiXCR anew, one entry per CDR3 protein. Of over 85,000 distinct CDR3 sequences listed, roughly an eighth are singletons. Sample: whole blood, taken at baseline. These receptors all come from an adult who was a healthcare worker with PCR-confirmed SARS-CoV-2 infection or an uninfected control (not recorded which).

J is TRBJ1-2 and V is TRBV4-1; 10 bases fit TRBD1. The CDR3 is 15 residues long. The V gene's germline CDR1 is MGHRA and CDR2 YSYEKL. After removal of 4 bases from V and 8 bases from J, the junction contained 10 bases not matched to a gene. The CDR3 is CASSLRDRGSGGYTF. CDR3 nucleotide sequence: TGCGCCAGCAGCCTCCGGGACAGGGGTTCAGGAGGCTACACCTTC.

This clonotype has a count of ten or more. The DNA of the CDR3 is TGTGCCAGCAGCCCCTACCGGTATGGCTACACCTTC. Its protein is CASSPYRYGYTF. The chain combines TRBV5-8 with TRBJ1-2; D is ambiguous. Trimming took off 4 bases at V and 5 bases at J, with 9 bases between the two ends. CDR3 length: 12 amino acids. The germline CDR1 and CDR2 sequences are SGHTS and YDEGEE.

The V gene is TRBV5-1, the J gene TRBJ2-1; 8 nucleotides align to TRBD2. CDR1 and CDR2 from the germline V gene are SGHRS and YFSETQ. The CDR3 runs 16 residues. Germline trimming cut 0 bases from V and 6 bases from J; bases unmatched to any gene: 8. As DNA, the CDR3 is TGCGCCAGCAGCTTGGCCGGGGGGGCACGGAGCAATGAGCAGTTCTTC. This translates into CASSLAGGARSNEQFF.

This clonotype was seen ten or more times. This chain uses TRBV18 with TRBJ2-3; 11 nucleotides agree with TRBD2. Germline V gene data show CDR1 as KGHSH and CDR2 as LQKENI. V dropped 1 base and J dropped 5; count of bases not matched to a gene: 2. CDR3 length: 15 residues. CDR3 residues: CASSPLAGGGDTQYF. DNA for the CDR3: TGTGCCAGCTCACCACTAGCGGGAGGGGGAGATACGCAGTATTTT.

This clonotype was counted between two and nine times. The rearrangement uses TRBV29-1 and TRBJ2-2; D gene uncertain. Trimming removed 5 bases from V and 1 base from J, with 5 bases in between. CDR3 size: 12 residues. CDR1 and CDR2 (germline): SQVTM, ANQGSEA. CDR3 DNA sequence: TGCAGCGTTCTGATGAACACCGGGGAGCTGTTTTTT. Residues: CSVLMNTGELFF.

This clonotype occurred many times. The CDR3 DNA reads TGTGCCAGCAGCCAATACGAAGGACAGCCCTACGAGCAGTACTTC. Translating it yields CASSQYEGQPYEQYF. The V gene is TRBV3-1, the J gene TRBJ2-7; TRBD1 might be the D (6 bases). V shed 2 bases and J shed 2 bases, with 13 bases lying between them. This CDR3 has 15 amino acids. Per the germline V gene, CDR1 is LGHDT and CDR2 is YNNKEL (reference sequence).

There are many counts of this clonotype. An end of the junction differs from the germline gene, which may be a read error. This chain connects TRBV7-7 to TRBJ2-7; D uncertain. The CDR3 runs to 15 residues. Germline lookup yields CDR1 SSHAT and CDR2 FNYEAQ (reference sequence). CDR3 nucleotides: TGTGCTAGCAGCCCCGGGCCAGGCAGCTCCTACGAGCAGTACTTC. It translates to CASSPGPGSSYEQYF.

This clonotype was seen a few times. The rearrangement joins TRBV5-1 to TRBJ2-3; 7 bases map to TRBD2. CDR1 is SGHRS, CDR2 YFSETQ, per germline. The ends lost 2 bases at V and 6 bases at J; junction bases unmatched: 6. This CDR3 is built from 14 residues. The CDR3 nucleotides read TGCGCCAGCAGCTTAGCGGGATCTGCCGATACGCAGTATTTT. Its translation is CASSLAGSADTQYF.

The CDR3 loop is CASSLGGGGNQPQHF. In DNA, the CDR3 is TGTGCCAGCAGTTTGGGGGGTGGCGGCAATCAGCCCCAGCATTTT. The J gene is TRBJ1-5, the V gene TRBV28; perhaps TRBD1 as D (5 bases). CDR1 and CDR2 from the germline V gene are MDHEN and SYDVKM. CDR3 length: 15 amino acids. The V gene lost 3 bases and the J gene lost 2 bases, with 11 bases spanning the gap.

Many counts were recorded for this clonotype. This chain links TRBV15 with TRBJ1-2; 8 bases are shared with TRBD1. This CDR3 contains 13 residues. J was trimmed by 8 bases and V by 3 bases; bases with no gene match: 5. Germline V CDR1 and CDR2: LNHNV, YYDKDF (reference sequence). The CDR3, as DNA: TGTGCCACCAGCAGGCAGGGGGCGGACGGCTACACCTTC. It encodes CATSRQGADGYTF.

The V call is TRBV18, the J call TRBJ2-7; 8 bases line up with TRBD1. The germline CDR1 and CDR2 sequences are KGHSH and LQKENI. J gave up 6 bases and V 5 bases, and 6 bases lay outside the gene matches. The CDR3 extends over 13 amino acids. The DNA for the CDR3 is TGTGCCAGCTCATCGATGACAGGGGCCGAGCAGTACTTC. Translation gives CASSSMTGAEQYF.

This clonotype was observed a handful of times. This sequence joins TRBV6-6 and TRBJ2-3; 11 bases match TRBD2. This CDR3 contains 17 residues. Germline assignment: CDR1 MNHNY and CDR2 SVGAGI (reference sequence). V gave up 6 bases and J gave up 2 bases; unmatched junction bases: 10. CDR3 DNA sequence: TGTGCCAGCAGACCCCTATTGACTAGCGGGGTCACAGATACGCAGTATTTT. This gives the protein CASRPLLTSGVTDTQYF.

This clonotype has just a few counts. The chain couples TRBV5-1 to TRBJ1-3; no firm D call. The CDR3 contains 15 residues. Looked up from germline, CDR1 is SGHRS and CDR2 is YFSETQ. V lost 3 bases to trimming and J lost 4 bases, with 14 bases between them. In DNA form, the CDR3 reads TGCGCCAGCAGCTCCACCGACTCTGTGGGAAACACCATATATTTT. This gives the protein CASSSTDSVGNTIYF.

There are many counts of this clonotype. The chain employs TRBV20-1 and TRBJ2-1; 8 bases fit TRBD2. This CDR3 is built from 15 residues. Trimming at V came to 0 bases and at J to 5 bases, leaving 6 bases not matched to a gene. Germline CDR1 is DFQATT and CDR2 is SNEGSKA (reference sequence). CDR3 in amino acids: CSARDHQRENNEQFF. The DNA for the CDR3 is TGCAGTGCTAGAGATCACCAGCGGGAGAACAATGAGCAGTTCTTC.